This TCR beta chain was recorded in a study of cytomegalovirus exposure and HLA in healthy donors. Study conclusions and caveats: In a later analysis, DRB1 alleles had the most associated TCRs; HLA-C alleles the fewest.

The primer mix had 60 Vbeta and 13 Jbeta primers. The method was immunoSEQ multiplex PCR; TCRdb's version includes in-frame clones alone and lacks a portion of them. The sample carries 95,000 to 100,000 clones, 75% recorded once. This CDR3 spans 14 amino acids. The germline CDR1 and CDR2 sequences are SNHLY and FYNNEI. The ends were cut back, 3 bases at V and 6 bases at J, with 12 bases in the middle. As concerns this clone: Its antigen is unknown.

The TCR was taken from a man in his forties or fifties in good health and CMV-seronegative. The sample was PBMCs. This sequence joins TRBV2 and TRBJ1-5; D is unresolved. CDR3 sequence reads: CASSDGRYSQPQHF. The CDR3 nucleotides read TGTGCCAGCAGTGACGGCAGGTATAGTCAGCCCCAGCATTTT.